These T cell receptor beta chains were read from a single sample in a study of T-cell memory formation after mild COVID-19. TCRdb analysed the 5' RACE reads with MiXCR anew, one entry per CDR3 protein. This sample carries about 130,000 distinct CDR3 sequences, 17% of them seen once, and the ten largest clones take 4.5% to 6.5%. Sequencing was done on a sample of PBMCs or a T cell subset sorted from them (not recorded which). The receptors here all came from a man aged 18 to 29 who had mild COVID-19 (a few samples of this study predate the infection). Cell type and time point are not known. CDR3s include the opening cysteine and the closing phenylalanine or tryptophan. D genes are given only for firm matches. Clone size, where shown, is once, few, many, or a class for clones that have expanded.

d_call j_call v_call clone_size cdr3_nt cdr3_aa
. TRBJ2-2 TRBV30 few TGTGCCTGGAGTTTAGATAACACCGGGGAGCTGTTTTTT CAWSLDNTGELFF
TRBD2 TRBJ2-2 TRBV9 once TGTGCCAGTATGGCGGGGGGCCCCACCGGGGAGCTGTTTTTT CASMAGGPTGELFF
TRBD1 TRBJ1-1 TRBV5-1 few TGCGCCAGCAGCTTGCAGGGGGGTGAAGCTTTCTTT CASSLQGGEAFF
. TRBJ2-2 TRBV10-3 . TGTGCCATCAGGCGTGACAGTAACACCGGGGAGCTGTTTTTT CAIRRDSNTGELFF
TRBD2 TRBJ2-1 TRBV20-1 . TGCGCGGGGGGCCCAAACTACAATGAGCAGTTCTTC CAGGPNYNEQFF
. TRBJ2-5 TRBV7-9 few TGTGCCAGCAACCCCAAGGGGGGGACCCCCCAAGAGACCCAGTACTTC CASNPKGGTPQETQYF
. TRBJ2-3 TRBV6-6 . TGTGCCAGCAGTTACTCGAATCCGGGTGCCACAGATACGCAGTATTTT CASSYSNPGATDTQYF
. TRBJ1-4 TRBV7-9 once TGTGCCAGCAGCTTCTGGCCGGAGGAAAAACTGTTTTTT CASSFWPEEKLFF
TRBD2 TRBJ2-3 TRBV2 few TGTGCCAGCAGTGGGGATGGGGTCCGGGGGGGGTTCACAGATACGCAGTATTTT CASSGDGVRGGFTDTQYF
TRBD1 TRBJ1-2 TRBV12-3/TRBV12-4 . TGTGCCAGCAGAGGGACAGGGGGCGCTGGCTACACCTTC CASRGTGGAGYTF
. TRBJ2-1 TRBV7-2 few TGTGCCAGCAGCTTAGTGGGGGGGGCCCGCAATGAGCAGTTCTTC CASSLVGGARNEQFF
. TRBJ2-3 TRBV27 . TGTGCCACCCTACCCTTCGGACAAACCCGCACAGATACGCAGTATTTT CATLPFGQTRTDTQYF
TRBD2 TRBJ2-5 TRBV7-7 . TGTGCTAGCAGCTTATTACACGGGGGGGCCATCGAGACCCAGTACTTC CASSLLHGGAIETQYF
. TRBJ1-2 TRBV11-2 . TGTGCCAGCAGCCACCCGGGCGGGGTGGGCTATGGCTACACCTTC CASSHPGGVGYGYTF
TRBD2 TRBJ2-3 TRBV5-1 few TGCGCCAGCAGGAGGACTAGCGGGGGCCCGACAGATACGCAGTATTTT CASRRTSGGPTDTQYF
. TRBJ1-3 TRBV5-1 few TGCGCCAGCAGCTTGGATACAGGGATTGGCTCTGGAAACACCATATATTTT CASSLDTGIGSGNTIYF
. TRBJ2-1 TRBV5-1 few TGCGCCAGCAGCTTGGAGGCGAACGATGAGCAGTTCTTC CASSLEANDEQFF
TRBD1 TRBJ2-7 TRBV6-2/TRBV6-3 few TGTGCCAGCAGTTGGCAGGGGGCGTTTTACGAGCAGTACTTC CASSWQGAFYEQYF
. TRBJ1-2 TRBV2 few TGTGCCAGCAGTGCGGGACGGAACTATGGCTACACCTTC CASSAGRNYGYTF
. TRBJ1-2 TRBV12-3/TRBV12-4 many TGTGCCAGCAGACGAGGACGTGGGGGGCTCCGAGGCTACACCTTC CASRRGRGGLRGYTF
TRBD2 TRBJ2-2 TRBV4-3 few TGCGCCAGCAGCTCCCATAGGGGACTAGCGGACACCGGGGAGCTGTTTTTT CASSSHRGLADTGELFF
. TRBJ2-5 TRBV4-3 many TGCGCCAGCAGCCCAGACTTCGCGGAGACCCAGTACTTC CASSPDFAETQYF
TRBD1 TRBJ1-2 TRBV4-1 . TGCGCCAGCAGCCCGGGACAGGTTAATGCGTATGGCTACACCTTC CASSPGQVNAYGYTF
. TRBJ2-1 TRBV4-3 few TGCGCCAGCAGCCGGGTGGAGGGGAGCGAGCAGTTCTTC CASSRVEGSEQFF
. TRBJ2-1 TRBV10-3 few TGTGCCACTCAATTCGGGACGACGGAGCGGTTCTTC CATQFGTTERFF
. TRBJ2-7 TRBV12-3/TRBV12-4 many TGTGCCAGCAGCCCCCGACTAAACTCCTACGAGCAGTACTTC CASSPRLNSYEQYF
. TRBJ2-7 TRBV5-1 once TGCGCCAGCAGCTTGGCCGAACAGGGTTCCTACGAGCAGTACTTC CASSLAEQGSYEQYF
. TRBJ2-7 TRBV7-9 few TGTGCCAGCAGCTTCTTGGACGAGCAGTACTTC CASSFLDEQYF
TRBD1 TRBJ1-4 TRBV28 . TGTGCCAGCAGTTTATGGGGACAGGGGTATGAAAAACTGTTTTTT CASSLWGQGYEKLFF
. TRBJ1-5 TRBV4-3 . TGCGCCAGCAGCCAAGGCCTCTCAAATCAGCCCCAGCATTTT CASSQGLSNQPQHF
. TRBJ2-3 TRBV6-5 many TGTGCCAGCAGTTACTTGGGTAGCACAGATACGCAGTATTTT CASSYLGSTDTQYF
. TRBJ2-5 TRBV12-3/TRBV12-4 . TGTGCCAGCACTCGAGGTTGGGAGACCCAGTACTTC CASTRGWETQYF
. TRBJ2-3 TRBV6-4 few TGTGCCAGCAGTGTACAGGGTGGGGATACGCAGTATTTT CASSVQGGDTQYF
. TRBJ1-1 TRBV28 . TGTGCCAGCAGCCCTTACAGGGATTCTGAAGCTTTCTTT CASSPYRDSEAFF
. TRBJ2-3 TRBV21-1 . TGTGCCAGCAGCAAAGAATCCAGCGGGGCTAGCACAGATACGCAGTATTTT CASSKESSGASTDTQYF
. TRBJ1-4 TRBV7-9 . TGTGCCAGCAGCTCCTCAGGGAGTGAAAAACTGTTTTTT CASSSSGSEKLFF
TRBD2 TRBJ2-3 TRBV4-3 . TGCGCCAGCAGCCAAGAAACTAGCGGTGGCACAGATACGCAGTATTTT CASSQETSGGTDTQYF
. TRBJ1-1 TRBV7-9 . TGTGCCAGCAGCCCCTTAGGGAACACTGAAGCTTTCTTT CASSPLGNTEAFF
. TRBJ1-2 TRBV5-6 few TGTGCCAGCAGCGGTGGGGACGGTGGCTACACCTTC CASSGGDGGYTF
. TRBJ1-5 TRBV9 few TGTGCCAGCAGCGCCCGTGGTGTGAGTCAGCCCCAGCATTTT CASSARGVSQPQHF
. TRBJ2-7 TRBV27 many TGTGCCAGCAGTCCCTTTCGAGCAGCCTACGAGCAGTACTTC CASSPFRAAYEQYF
. TRBJ2-2 TRBV11-2 . TGTGCCAGCAGCTTAGGTGGCCCCGGGGAGCTGTTTTTT CASSLGGPGELFF
. TRBJ2-7 TRBV7-2 . TGTGCCAGCAGCTCCTTTCCCTACGAGCAGTACTTC CASSSFPYEQYF
TRBD1 TRBJ2-4 TRBV20-1 few TGCAGTGCGCGGGCCGGGACAGGGCGGAACATTCAGTACTTC CSARAGTGRNIQYF
TRBD1 TRBJ2-1 TRBV20-1 few TGCAGTGCGAGCGGGACAGGGAGGTTGAATGAGCAGTTCTTC CSASGTGRLNEQFF
. TRBJ1-4 TRBV15 few TGTGCCACCAGCAGAGATAAAGAGGCAAACCTTTTT CATSRDKEANLF
. TRBJ2-2 TRBV11-2 few TGTGCCAGCAGCTTAGTGGCGGGCCAGGGCGGGGAGCTGTTTTTT CASSLVAGQGGELFF
TRBD2 TRBJ2-1 TRBV3-1 . TGTGCCAGCAGCCTCCTCGCGGGGGGGCTCGGTGAGCAGTTCTTC CASSLLAGGLGEQFF
. TRBJ1-4 TRBV7-2 few TGTGCCAGCAGCAGTCGCCTCGGGCAGGGCGGTGAAAAACTGTTTTTT CASSSRLGQGGEKLFF
TRBD1 TRBJ1-4 TRBV11-2 . TGTGCCAGCAGCATAGGACAGGGACCTGAAAAACTGTTTTTT CASSIGQGPEKLFF
. TRBJ2-5 TRBV4-3 few TGCGCCAGCAGCCAAGACCTCAGGGGTAGGGAGACCCAGTACTTC CASSQDLRGRETQYF
. TRBJ2-7 TRBV6-1 few TGTGCCAGCAGTGAATGGGGGGACGGGGAGCAGTACTTC CASSEWGDGEQYF
. TRBJ2-5 TRBV10-3 few TGTGCCACCGGCGGGGCTCAAGAGACCCAGTACTTC CATGGAQETQYF
. TRBJ2-3 TRBV20-1 . TGCAGTGCCCGAGGGGGCGCGGGGGGCTCTACAGATACGCAGTATTTT CSARGGAGGSTDTQYF